A single sample gave rise to the 14 T cell receptor beta chains below, sequenced in a study of T cell repertoires in cytomegalovirus infection (dated by TCRdb to about 2019). These reads were obtained on an Illumina HiSeq 1500. The public sequencing data were trimmed at Q25 with fastp and processed into clonotypes with MiXCR by TCRdb, which kept only in-frame beta chains. Each entry is one CDR3 protein sequence, shown with its most common DNA and genes. The sample includes some 220,000 distinct CDR3 sequences, with roughly 12% observed a single time. 1.5% to 2% of the sample comes from the top ten. The material sequenced was PBMCs. These TCRs come from a human donor in good health (CMV status not recorded). Some clones in this sample may be carry-over from other donors' samples.

This clonotype was recorded many times. The rearrangement joins TRBV7-8 to TRBJ1-2, with 7 bases identical to TRBD1. Trimming cost V 4 bases and J 5 bases; bases outside gene matches: 13. Looked up from germline, CDR1 is SGHVS and CDR2 is FQNEAQ. The CDR3 runs to 16 residues. CDR3 in amino acids: CASSSSRDSRKYGYTF. In DNA form, the CDR3 reads TGTGCCAGCAGCTCTAGTCGGGACAGCAGAAAGTATGGCTACACCTTC. Full variable domain (remainder filled in from reference TRBV7-8 and TRBJ1-2): GAGVSQSPRYKVAKRGQDVALRCDPISGHVSLFWYQQALGQGPEFLTYFQNEAQLDKSGLPSDRFFAERPEGSVSTLKIQRTQQEDSAVYLCASSSSRDSRKYGYTFGSGTRLTVV.

This clonotype was detected ten times or more. The DNA of the CDR3 is TGCAGCGTTGAAGGGGGGACCAACCCTTACAATGAGCAGTTCTTC. This encodes CSVEGGTNPYNEQFF. The rearrangement joins TRBV29-1 to TRBJ2-1; D possibly matches TRBD1 or TRBD2 (5 bases each). Trimming pared 1 base from V and 4 bases from J, leaving 14 bases between. This CDR3 contains 15 residues. The V gene's germline CDR1 is SQVTM and CDR2 ANQGSEA.

This chain connects TRBV19 to TRBJ1-5; D is unresolved. From germline, CDR1 is LNHDA and CDR2 SQIVND (reference sequence). The CDR3 extends over 15 amino acids. Trimming left V 7 bases short and J 3 bases short, with 16 bases between. CDR3 DNA sequence: TGTGCCAGTACTCCAGAGGGAGGGTACAATCAGCCCCAGCATTTT. Translating gives CASTPEGGYNQPQHF.

The chain employs TRBV5-1 and TRBJ1-5; D perhaps matches TRBD1 (5 bases). Deletions cut 0 bases from V and 4 bases from J, with 8 bases between. The length of the CDR3 is 14 residues. Germline assignment: CDR1 SGHRS and CDR2 YFSETQ. The CDR3: CASSLEAGNQPQHF. CDR3 nucleotides: TGCGCCAGCAGCTTGGAGGCAGGGAATCAGCCCCAGCATTTT.

This clonotype showed up just a few times. The V gene is TRBV9, the J gene TRBJ1-4; D remains ambiguous. CDR1 is SGDLS, CDR2 YYNGEE, per germline. The V and J ends lost 0 bases and 5 bases respectively, with 5 bases between them. This CDR3 comprises 13 residues. The CDR3 DNA reads TGTGCCAGCAGCGTAGGGCCGAATGAAAAACTGTTTTTT. Translation: CASSVGPNEKLFF.

The genes are TRBV5-6 and TRBJ2-7; perhaps TRBD2 as D (6 bases). Germline lookup yields CDR1 SGHDT and CDR2 YYEEEE. Between the trimmed V and J ends, which lost 3 bases and 6 bases, there was a span of 16 bases. The CDR3 length is 14 residues. The CDR3 is CASSSGLITGEQYF. The CDR3 DNA reads as TGTGCCAGCAGCTCGGGACTTATTACGGGCGAGCAGTACTTC.

There are many counts of this clonotype. The chain links TRBV28 to TRBJ2-1; possible D gene TRBD2, 6 bases. With 7 bases removed from V and 3 bases from J, the gap between germline ends came to 13 bases. This CDR3 has 14 amino acids. CDR1 and CDR2 (germline): MDHEN, SYDVKM. CDR3 DNA sequence: TGTGCCAGCAATCGTCTAGCGATCTACAATGAGCAGTTCTTC. Translation: CASNRLAIYNEQFF.

This clonotype was found many times. V and J are TRBV7-2 and TRBJ2-7; the match to TRBD2 covers 10 bases. This CDR3 is built from 15 residues. Trimming took 2 bases from V and 6 from J; bases not matched to a gene: 7. Per the germline V gene, CDR1 is SGHTA and CDR2 is FQGNSA. In nucleotides, the CDR3 is TGTGCCAGCAGCTTACTAGCGGGAGTCCCCTCCGAGCAGTACTTC. Amino acids: CASSLLAGVPSEQYF.

There are many counts of this clonotype. The chain carries TRBV20-1 and TRBJ1-3, with TRBD1 matching over 7 bases. Unmatched junction bases numbered 2, after V lost 4 bases and J lost 2 bases. The CDR3 sequence is 13 residues long. Germline CDR1 and CDR2: DFQATT and SNEGSKA (reference sequence). CDR3 nucleotide sequence: TGCAGTGCTACCGACAGGGCTGGAAACACCATATATTTT. It translates to CSATDRAGNTIYF.

This clonotype was recorded at least ten times. The chain employs TRBV7-8 and TRBJ2-2, with 7 nucleotides matching TRBD1. With V trimmed by 6 bases and J by 0 bases, 10 bases remained unmatched. CDR3 size: 17 residues. The V gene's germline CDR1 is SGHVS and CDR2 FQNEAQ. The chain's CDR3 is CASRPYRGHPNTGELFF. Written as DNA, the CDR3 is TGTGCCAGCAGACCGTACAGGGGCCATCCGAACACCGGGGAGCTGTTTTTT. Using reference TRBV7-8 and TRBJ2-2 for the parts outside the CDR3, the full variable domain is GAGVSQSPRYKVAKRGQDVALRCDPISGHVSLFWYQQALGQGPEFLTYFQNEAQLDKSGLPSDRFFAERPEGSVSTLKIQRTQQEDSAVYLCASRPYRGHPNTGELFFGEGSRLTVL.

This clonotype was seen more than once but under ten times. J is TRBJ2-5 and V is TRBV6-6; 9 positions agree with TRBD2. Germline assignment: CDR1 MNHNY and CDR2 SVGAGI (reference sequence). The ends lost 0 bases at V and 5 bases at J; junction bases unmatched: 7. CDR3 length: 16 amino acids. In DNA form, the CDR3 reads TGTGCCAGCAGTTACTCTGCTAGCGGGACCGCCGAGACCCAGTACTTC. It specifies CASSYSASGTAETQYF.

Ten or more counts support this clonotype. The rearrangement links TRBV6-1 to TRBJ1-1, with D perhaps matching TRBD1 (6 bases). The V gene lost 7 bases and the J gene lost 4 bases, with 13 bases spanning the gap. This CDR3 contains 13 residues. The germline gives CDR1 MNHNS, CDR2 SASEGT. CDR3 coding DNA: TGTGCCAGCACAGAAAACAGGGCCACTGAAGCTTTCTTT. Protein sequence: CASTENRATEAFF.

The chain recombines TRBV20-1 with TRBJ2-2, with 7 nucleotides matching TRBD2. With 3 bases clipped from V and 5 bases from J, the junction kept 6 bases outside the gene matches. CDR3 size: 14 residues. CDR1 and CDR2 from the germline V gene are DFQATT and SNEGSKA (reference sequence). Written as DNA, the CDR3 is TGCAGTGCTAGGAGGACGCGGGAGACCGGGGAGCTGTTTTTT. Residues: CSARRTRETGELFF.

At least ten counts were recorded for this clonotype. This chain links TRBV27 with TRBJ2-3, with D perhaps matching TRBD2 (6 bases). Trimming took off 5 bases at V and 4 bases at J, with 13 bases between the two ends. This CDR3 has 14 residues. From germline, CDR1 is MNHEY and CDR2 SMNVEV (reference sequence). Here the CDR3 DNA reads TGTGCCAGCAGTCAAGGGACTTTGCCAGATACGCAGTATTTT. Translating it yields CASSQGTLPDTQYF.